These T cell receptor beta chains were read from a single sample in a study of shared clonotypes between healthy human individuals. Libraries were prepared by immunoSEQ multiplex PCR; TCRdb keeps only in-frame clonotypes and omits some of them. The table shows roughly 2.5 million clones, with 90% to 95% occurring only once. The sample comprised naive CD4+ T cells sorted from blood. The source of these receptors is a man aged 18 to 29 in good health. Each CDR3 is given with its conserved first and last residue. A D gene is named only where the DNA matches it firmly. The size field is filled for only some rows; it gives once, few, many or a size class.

CASSSTGGTDTQYF,TGTGCCAGTAGTTCGACAGGGGGCACAGATACGCAGTATTTT,TRBJ2-3,NA,TRBV19,TRBD1
CASSLRWDRDGGTSTDTQYF,TGTGCCAGCAGTTTGAGGTGGGACAGGGATGGCGGCACTAGCACAGATACGCAGTATTTT,TRBJ2-3,NA,TRBV28,TRBD1
CASSRGSELVETQYF,TGCGCCAGCAGCCGGGGGAGTGAACTAGTAGAGACCCAGTACTTC,TRBJ2-5,NA,TRBV5-1,NA
CASSFGGGADGYTF,TGTGCCAGCAGCTTTGGAGGGGGCGCTGATGGCTACACCTTC,TRBJ1-2,once,TRBV7-2,TRBD1
CASSARQGYEQYF,TGTGCCAGCAGCGCCCGACAGGGGTACGAGCAGTACTTC,TRBJ2-7,NA,TRBV5-4,TRBD1
CASSLASANEQFF,TGTGCCAGCAGCTTAGCGTCGGCAAATGAGCAGTTCTTC,TRBJ2-1,NA,TRBV7-2,NA
CASSPQGPTEAFF,TGTGCCAGCAGCCCACAGGGCCCGACTGAAGCTTTCTTT,TRBJ1-1,NA,TRBV11-2,NA
CASSPTAGVEQYF,TGCGCCAGCAGTCCTACGGCGGGGGTCGAGCAGTACTTC,TRBJ2-7,NA,TRBV5-1,TRBD2
CASSIGQGVADTQYF,TGCGCCAGCAGCATCGGACAGGGGGTGGCAGATACGCAGTATTTT,TRBJ2-3,NA,TRBV5-1,TRBD1
CASSEGSAMGTDTQYF,TGTGCCAGCAGTGAGGGCAGCGCGATGGGCACAGATACGCAGTATTTT,TRBJ2-3,NA,TRBV6-1,NA
CASRADRATYNEQFF,TGTGCCAGCAGGGCGGACAGGGCAACCTACAATGAGCAGTTCTTC,TRBJ2-1,NA,TRBV6-1,TRBD1
CASSLGGGLGQYF,TGCGCCAGCAGCTTAGGTGGGGGGCTGGGGCAGTACTTC,TRBJ2-7,NA,TRBV5-1,NA
CASTPDTRGDEQYF,TGCGCCAGCACCCCGGACACTCGGGGGGACGAGCAGTACTTC,TRBJ2-7,NA,TRBV5-1,TRBD2
CASSARGNSYNEQFF,TGTGCCAGCAGCGCACGGGGGAACTCCTACAATGAGCAGTTCTTC,TRBJ2-1,NA,TRBV9,NA
CASSLGQGFTDTQYF,TGTGCCAGCAGCTTGGGGCAGGGCTTCACAGATACGCAGTATTTT,TRBJ2-3,NA,TRBV7-9,NA
CASLGPEFTDTQYF,TGTGCCAGCTTAGGGCCCGAATTCACAGATACGCAGTATTTT,TRBJ2-3,NA,TRBV7-9,NA
CASSSRLAGGKSTDTQYF,TGTGCCAGCAGTTCCCGACTAGCGGGAGGGAAAAGCACAGATACGCAGTATTTT,TRBJ2-3,NA,TRBV6-7,TRBD2
CASSGTSGRVTDTQYF,TGTGCCAGCAGTGGGACTAGCGGGAGAGTCACAGATACGCAGTATTTT,TRBJ2-3,NA,TRBV2,TRBD2
CASSLDDSQPQHF,TGTGCCAGCAGCTTGGACGACTCGCAGCCCCAGCATTTT,TRBJ1-5,NA,TRBV7-6,NA
CASSRGRWETQYF,TGCGCCAGCAGCCGAGGCCGGTGGGAGACCCAGTACTTC,TRBJ2-5,NA,TRBV4-3,NA
CASSTRTSGKASTDTQYF,TGTGCCAGCAGCACCAGGACTAGCGGGAAAGCTAGCACAGATACGCAGTATTTT,TRBJ2-3,NA,TRBV7-9,TRBD2
CASSRTLHNEQFF,TGTGCCAGCAGTCGCACGCTACACAATGAGCAGTTCTTC,TRBJ2-1,NA,TRBV6-5,NA
CASSLGPGEDTQYF,TGTGCCAGCAGCTTAGGGCCGGGTGAAGATACGCAGTATTTT,TRBJ2-3,NA,TRBV7-3,NA
CAWRDRGNTGELFF,TGTGCCTGGAGGGACAGGGGGAACACCGGGGAGCTGTTTTTT,TRBJ2-2,NA,TRBV30,TRBD1
CASSLSWQVGEQYF,TGTGCCAGCAGTTTATCGTGGCAGGTCGGCGAGCAGTACTTC,TRBJ2-7,NA,TRBV27,NA
CASSLVLGLYEQYF,TGCGCCAGCAGCTTGGTCCTGGGTCTCTACGAGCAGTACTTC,TRBJ2-7,NA,TRBV5-1,NA
CASGGANSYEQYF,TGTGCCAGCGGGGGGGCTAATTCCTACGAGCAGTACTTC,TRBJ2-7,NA,TRBV6-5,NA
CAGRAVSGRTDTQYF,TGTGCCGGGAGGGCCGTAAGCGGGAGGACAGATACGCAGTATTTT,TRBJ2-3,NA,TRBV11-3,TRBD2
CASSYSWTAIDGYTF,TGTGCCAGCAGTTACTCCTGGACGGCTATCGATGGCTACACCTTC,TRBJ1-2,NA,TRBV6-5,NA
CASSKGAGTDTQYF,TGTGCCAGCAGCAAAGGGGCGGGGACAGATACGCAGTATTTT,TRBJ2-3,NA,TRBV5-4,NA
CAISETGGSYGYTF,TGTGCCATCAGTGAGACTGGGGGGTCCTATGGCTACACCTTC,TRBJ1-2,NA,TRBV10-3,NA
CASSLRLSTNEKLFF,TGTGCCAGCTCACTCCGGCTTTCGACTAATGAAAAACTGTTTTTT,TRBJ1-4,NA,TRBV18,NA
CASSVRGLPIEQYF,TGTGCCAGCAGCGTACGGGGACTACCCATCGAGCAGTACTTC,TRBJ2-7,NA,TRBV7-2,TRBD2
CASSLAGGQSAGYTF,TGTGCCAGCAGCTTAGCGGGGGGACAGTCAGCGGGCTACACCTTC,TRBJ1-2,NA,TRBV7-2,TRBD1
CASSPNPLGTYNEQFF,TGTGCCAGCAGCCCCAACCCCTTGGGTACCTACAATGAGCAGTTCTTC,TRBJ2-1,NA,TRBV7-9,NA
CASRETGDNSPLHF,TGCGCCAGCAGGGAGACAGGGGATAATTCACCCCTCCACTTT,TRBJ1-6,NA,TRBV5-1,TRBD1
CASSLRDGTEAFF,TGTGCCAGCAGTTTGCGGGATGGCACTGAAGCTTTCTTT,TRBJ1-1,few,TRBV28,NA
CASSLSTGIVNTEAFF,TGTGCCAGCAGTTTATCAACAGGCATCGTGAACACTGAAGCTTTCTTT,TRBJ1-1,NA,TRBV28,NA
CASRRQGVKQYF,TGTGCCAGCCGAAGACAGGGGGTTAAGCAGTACTTC,TRBJ2-7,NA,TRBV2,TRBD1
CAISESSDYNSPLHF,TGTGCCATCAGTGAGTCGTCAGACTATAATTCACCCCTCCACTTT,TRBJ1-6,NA,TRBV10-3,NA
CASRGGQGNQPQHF,TGTGCCAGTAGGGGCGGACAGGGCAATCAGCCCCAGCATTTT,TRBJ1-5,NA,TRBV19,TRBD1
CASSLNRYREQYF,TGCGCCAGCAGTTTAAACAGATATCGGGAGCAGTACTTC,TRBJ2-7,NA,TRBV10-2,NA
CASSPQNQGEGATKNIQYF,TGTGCCAGCAGCCCCCAAAACCAGGGGGAGGGGGCTACCAAAAACATTCAGTACTTC,TRBJ2-4,NA,TRBV9,NA
CASSLDATGGSETQYF,TGTGCCAGCAGCTTAGATGCGACAGGGGGCTCGGAGACCCAGTACTTC,TRBJ2-5,NA,TRBV11-2,TRBD1
CASSRTGTGNGYTF,TGTGCCAGCAGTCGTACCGGGACAGGGAATGGCTACACCTTC,TRBJ1-2,NA,TRBV7-9,TRBD1